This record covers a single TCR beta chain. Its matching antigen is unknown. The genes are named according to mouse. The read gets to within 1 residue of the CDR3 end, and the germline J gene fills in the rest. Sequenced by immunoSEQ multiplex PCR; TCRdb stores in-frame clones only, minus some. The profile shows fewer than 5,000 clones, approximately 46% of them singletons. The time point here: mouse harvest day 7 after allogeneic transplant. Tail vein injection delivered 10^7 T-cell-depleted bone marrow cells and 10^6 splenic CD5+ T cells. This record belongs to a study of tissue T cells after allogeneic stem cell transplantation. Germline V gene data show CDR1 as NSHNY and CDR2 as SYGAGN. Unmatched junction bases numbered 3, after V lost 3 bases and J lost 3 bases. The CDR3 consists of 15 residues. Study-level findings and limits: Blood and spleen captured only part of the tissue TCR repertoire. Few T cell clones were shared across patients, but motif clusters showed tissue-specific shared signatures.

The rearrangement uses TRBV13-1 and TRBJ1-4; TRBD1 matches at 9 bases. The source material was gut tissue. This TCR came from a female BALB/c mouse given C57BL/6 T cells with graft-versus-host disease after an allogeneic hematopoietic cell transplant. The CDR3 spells CASSGDREANERLFF. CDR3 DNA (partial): TGTGCCAGCAGTGGGGACAGGGAGGCCAACGAAAGATTATTT.